One and the same sample provided the 27 T cell receptor beta chains below, sequenced in a study of cytomegalovirus exposure and HLA in healthy donors. PCR employed 60 Vbeta and 13 Jbeta primers. Produced via immunoSEQ multiplex PCR; TCRdb's table is partial and in-frame only. Here the sample spans roughly 98,000 clones, roughly three quarters being singletons. Input material: PBMCs. The receptors were sampled from a female donor in good health and CMV-seronegative.

The CDR3, as DNA: TGTGCCAGCAGCGTAGGTTACGGGACCCAGTACTTC. Protein product: CASSVGYGTQYF. The chain couples TRBV9 to TRBJ2-5; D ambiguous. Germline V CDR1 and CDR2: SGDLS, YYNGEE. V dropped 0 bases and J dropped 7 bases, with 7 bases sitting between them. The CDR3 runs 12 residues.

As concerns this clone: A junction boundary mismatches the germline segment, possibly from a read error. The chain recombines TRBV7-9 with TRBJ1-1; a weak D match, TRBD1 (5 bases). Germline-derived CDR1 and CDR2 are SEHNR and FQNEAQ (reference sequence). The CDR3 totals 16 residues. The CDR3: CSSSLTRGEGSTEAFF. The DNA for the CDR3 is TGTTCCAGCAGCCTAACCAGAGGGGAGGGGAGTACTGAAGCTTTCTTT.

This chain uses TRBV6-1 with TRBJ1-5; weak D call: TRBD1 (5 bases). Germline CDR1 and CDR2: MNHNS and SASEGT. This CDR3 contains 20 residues. V shed 6 bases and J shed 3 bases, with 30 bases lying between them. The CDR3 reads CASSEHIRGGLRGDNQPQHF. The DNA of the CDR3 is TGTGCCAGCAGCGAACACATTCGGGGAGGCTTAAGAGGGGACAATCAGCCCCAGCATTTT.

As regards this clone: This specimen includes other DNA sequences encoding the same CDR3. The chain recombines TRBV11-2 with TRBJ1-2, with 10 bases that match TRBD1. With 5 bases clipped from V and 6 bases from J, the junction kept 3 bases outside the gene matches. Germline-derived CDR1 and CDR2 are SGHAT and FQNNGV. The CDR3 extends over 13 amino acids. CDR3 region: CASSLGTGDGYTF. In DNA, the CDR3 is TGTGCCAGCAGCCTCGGGACAGGGGATGGCTACACCTTC.

A note on this clone: Other DNA sequences in this specimen translate into the identical CDR3. CDR3 in amino acids: CASSSSGSSYNEQFF. The DNA of the CDR3 is TGTGCCAGCAGTTCTAGCGGGAGCTCCTACAATGAGCAGTTCTTC. This chain uses TRBV28 with TRBJ2-1; 10 nucleotides line up with TRBD2. Losses at the gene ends were 4 bases for V and 0 bases for J; bases not matched to a gene: 0. The CDR3 is made up of 15 amino acids. Germline V CDR1 and CDR2: MDHEN, SYDVKM.

This clone was counted a few times. The rearrangement uses TRBV30 and TRBJ1-6, with D possibly matching TRBD1 (6 bases). CDR1 GTSNPN and CDR2 SVGIG come from the germline V gene (reference sequence). This CDR3 region has 13 residues. V lost 3 bases, J lost 7 bases, and 10 bases lay in between. CDR3 sequence: CAWRQGWNSPLHF. The CDR3, as DNA: TGTGCCTGGAGACAGGGTTGGAATTCACCCCTCCACTTT.

The chain couples TRBV7-6 to TRBJ2-1; 8 positions agree with TRBD1. CDR3 length: 16 residues. Germline V lookup: CDR1 SGHVS, CDR2 FNYEAQ. The V segment lost 1 base and the J segment 3 bases; nucleotides outside the gene matches: 5. As DNA, the CDR3 is TGTGCCAGCAGCTTAGTGGGACAGGCGGGCTACAATGAGCAGTTCTTC. This codes for CASSLVGQAGYNEQFF.

This clone was seen only once. The V and J genes are TRBV10-2 and TRBJ1-1; 9 bases agree with TRBD1. The CDR3 sequence is 13 residues long. V trimming: 6 bases; J trimming: 6 bases; junction bases outside the gene matches: 5. Germline CDR1 and CDR2: WSHSY and SAAADI. The CDR3 region is CASRQGAGAEAFF. The CDR3 nucleotides are TGCGCCAGCAGACAGGGGGCCGGGGCTGAAGCTTTCTTT.

This chain uses TRBV4-1 with TRBJ1-5; D remains ambiguous. This CDR3 comprises 13 residues. The germline CDR1 and CDR2 sequences are MGHRA and YSYEKL. Trimming took off 1 base at V and 5 bases at J, with 6 bases between the two ends. The CDR3 DNA follows: TGCGCCAGCAGCCAAGTGGTAGATCAGCCCCAGCATTTT. As protein: CASSQVVDQPQHF.

As to this clone: One end of the junction varies from germline; a read error may be responsible. This chain uses TRBV7-9 with TRBJ1-2, with D possibly matching TRBD1 (6 bases). Germline V CDR1 and CDR2: SEHNR, FQNEAQ (reference sequence). The CDR3 contains 18 residues. The CDR3 is CSSSFVGPTGKGNYGYTF. DNA of the CDR3: TGTTCCAGCAGCTTCGTCGGCCCAACAGGGAAGGGGAACTATGGCTACACCTTC. The entire variable domain, with the rest obtained from reference TRBV7-9 and TRBJ1-2, is as follows: DTGVSQNPRHKITKRGQNVTFRCDPISEHNRLYWYRQTLGQGPEFLTYFQNEAQLEKSRLLSDRFSAERPKGSFSTLEIQRTEQGDSAMYLCSSSFVGPTGKGNYGYTFGSGTRLTVV.

For the CDR3, the DNA is TGTGCCAGCAGCCAACAGGGTTTGCCCTACGAGCAGTACTTC. Encoded protein: CASSQQGLPYEQYF. The chain recombines TRBV6-5 with TRBJ2-7; the D gene is possibly TRBD1 (6 bases). The CDR3 has 14 residues. From germline, CDR1 is MNHEY and CDR2 SVGAGI. The V end was cut by 6 bases, the J end by 2 bases, with 14 bases between.

The chain joins TRBV2 to TRBJ2-1; TRBD2 aligns across 8 bases. V trimming: 7 bases; J trimming: 1 base; junction bases outside the gene matches: 9. Per germline, CDR1 SNHLY and CDR2 FYNNEI. The CDR3 length is 16 residues. CDR3 amino acids: CASNVRSGGSYNEQFF. As DNA, the CDR3 is TGTGCCAGCAATGTAAGAAGCGGGGGATCCTACAATGAGCAGTTCTTC. The whole variable domain, remainder taken from reference TRBV2 and TRBJ2-1, is EPEVTQTPSHQVTQMGQEVILRCVPISNHLYFYWYRQILGQKVEFLVSFYNNEISEKSEIFDDQFSVERPDGSNFTLKIRSTKLEDSAMYFCASNVRSGGSYNEQFFGPGTRLTVL.

This sequence joins TRBV5-1 and TRBJ2-1, with D perhaps TRBD2 (7 bases). V was trimmed by 6 bases and J by 3 bases, leaving 10 bases between them. CDR3 length: 13 residues. Germline CDR1 SGHRS, CDR2 YFSETQ. In DNA form, the CDR3 reads TGCGCCAGCAAGGGGGGGGGCTACAATGAGCAGTTCTTC. Translation gives CASKGGGYNEQFF.

The chain couples TRBV2 to TRBJ1-1, with D tentatively TRBD1 (5 bases). CDR1 is SNHLY, CDR2 FYNNEI, per germline. The CDR3 has 14 amino acids. Trimming removed 3 bases from V and 5 bases from J, with 13 bases in between. CDR3 amino acids: CASSDWGVWTEAFF. For the CDR3, the DNA is TGTGCCAGCAGTGACTGGGGGGTCTGGACTGAAGCTTTCTTT.

The chain links TRBV4-1 to TRBJ1-4, with TRBD1 as a possible D gene (5 bases). V was pared by 3 bases and J by 8 bases, with 19 bases between. The CDR3 extends over 16 amino acids. The germline V gene has CDR1 MGHRA and CDR2 YSYEKL. The CDR3 loop reads CASSHQRSGGGEKLFF. CDR3 nucleotides: TGCGCCAGCAGCCACCAAAGGTCCGGGGGAGGAGAAAAACTGTTTTTT.

This clone was found a few times. CDR3 DNA: TGTGCCATCAGTGAGCCGACAGGGCGGGAGACCCAGTACTTC. Its protein is CAISEPTGRETQYF. The chain couples TRBV10-3 to TRBJ2-5; 7 nucleotides agree with TRBD1. V shed 2 bases, J shed 5 bases, and the junction held 5 bases outside the gene matches. CDR3 length: 14 amino acids. CDR1 is ENHRY, CDR2 SYGVKD, per germline.

This clone was counted only a few times. The J gene is TRBJ1-5, the V gene TRBV6-4; unclear D gene. The CDR3 has 13 amino acids. V gave up 6 bases and J gave up 6 bases, with 12 bases separating them. Germline V lookup: CDR1 MRHNA, CDR2 SNTAGT. CDR3 sequence: CASSPQGGQPQHF. The CDR3 DNA reads TGTGCCAGCAGCCCCCAAGGCGGTCAGCCCCAGCATTTT.

The chain links TRBV18 to TRBJ1-1, with a tentative D call TRBD1 (5 bases). Trimming removed 6 bases at V and 5 bases at J, with 7 bases between. Germline loops: CDR1 KGHSH, CDR2 LQKENI. This CDR3 has 11 residues. CDR3 sequence (DNA): TGTGCCAGCTCGGCAGGGACTGAAGCTTTCTTT. Protein product: CASSAGTEAFF.

The chain joins TRBV5-5 to TRBJ2-3, with 7 nucleotides matching TRBD1. In germline, CDR1 is SGHKS, CDR2 YYEKEE (reference sequence). Germline trimming cut 2 bases from V and 6 bases from J; bases unmatched to any gene: 6. The CDR3 consists of 14 residues. This chain's CDR3 is CASSLEGAGDTQYF. The CDR3 DNA sequence: TGTGCCAGCAGCTTAGAGGGGGCGGGTGATACGCAGTATTTT.

The chain joins TRBV7-9 to TRBJ2-1; TRBD1 is a possible D gene (5 bases). Trimming pared 2 bases from V and 7 bases from J, leaving 9 bases between. Germline V CDR1 and CDR2: SEHNR, FQNEAQ (reference sequence). This CDR3 comprises 13 residues. CDR3 coding DNA: TGTGCCAGCAGCTTAAGACAGACAAATGAGCAGTTCTTC. As protein: CASSLRQTNEQFF.

The J gene is TRBJ2-7, the V gene TRBV6-5; unclear D gene. The CDR3 is 12 amino acids. The V gene's germline CDR1 is MNHEY and CDR2 SVGAGI. The germline V and J ends were trimmed by 7 bases and 2 bases, with 9 bases remaining between them. Here the CDR3 DNA reads TGTGCCAGCAAAGACACCGCCTACGAGCAGTACTTC. It specifies CASKDTAYEQYF.

V and J are TRBV9 and TRBJ2-3; the match to TRBD1 covers 7 bases. Unmatched junction bases numbered 3, after V lost 4 bases and J lost 1 base. This CDR3 is 14 amino acids long. CDR1 and CDR2 from the germline V gene are SGDLS and YYNGEE. The CDR3 protein is CASSSDRGTDTQYF. In DNA form, the CDR3 reads TGTGCCAGCAGCTCCGACAGGGGCACAGATACGCAGTATTTT.

The chain joins TRBV5-4 to TRBJ2-7, with 11 bases matching TRBD1. After removal of 2 bases from V and 4 bases from J, the junction contained 5 bases not matched to a gene. The germline V gene encodes CDR1 SGHNT and CDR2 YYREEE (reference sequence). The CDR3 runs to 15 residues. CDR3 coding DNA: TGTGCCAGCAGCTTTCCGGGACAGGGGGGTTACGAGCAGTACTTC. Protein sequence: CASSFPGQGGYEQYF.

The rearrangement joins TRBV30 to TRBJ1-3; TRBD1 matches at 7 bases. Per germline, CDR1 GTSNPN and CDR2 SVGIG (reference sequence). The CDR3 extends over 16 amino acids. Trimming cost V 2 bases and J 0 bases; bases outside gene matches: 7. The CDR3 bases are TGTGCCTGGAGTCTGATGACAGGGCACTCTGGAAACACCATATATTTT. This encodes CAWSLMTGHSGNTIYF.

This clone has just a few counts. The CDR3, as DNA: TGTGCCAGCTCCTTCGAGAGCACAGATACGCAGTATTTT. This sequence encodes CASSFESTDTQYF. This sequence joins TRBV6-1 and TRBJ2-3, with D unresolved. Germline V lookup: CDR1 MNHNS, CDR2 SASEGT. V lost 8 bases, J lost 0 bases, and 9 bases lay in between. This CDR3 comprises 13 residues.

This clone has only one observation. The J gene is TRBJ1-5, the V gene TRBV6-5, with D maybe TRBD1 (5 bases). From germline, CDR1 is MNHEY and CDR2 SVGAGI. V was pared by 3 bases and J by 4 bases, with 7 bases between. This CDR3 has 13 residues. CDR3 residues: CASSYGGNQPQHF. CDR3 sequence (DNA): TGTGCCAGCAGTTATGGGGGGAATCAGCCCCAGCATTTT.

The chain joins TRBV27 to TRBJ2-7; weak D call: TRBD1 (7 bases). CDR3 length equals 16 residues. V was shortened by 2 bases and J by 2 bases, with 16 bases between the two germline ends. Germline CDR1 and CDR2: MNHEY and SMNVEV (reference sequence). The CDR3 nucleotides are TGTGCCAGCAGTTTAATCCCCCAGGGGGGACCCTACGAGCAGTACTTC. Translated, it gives CASSLIPQGGPYEQYF.